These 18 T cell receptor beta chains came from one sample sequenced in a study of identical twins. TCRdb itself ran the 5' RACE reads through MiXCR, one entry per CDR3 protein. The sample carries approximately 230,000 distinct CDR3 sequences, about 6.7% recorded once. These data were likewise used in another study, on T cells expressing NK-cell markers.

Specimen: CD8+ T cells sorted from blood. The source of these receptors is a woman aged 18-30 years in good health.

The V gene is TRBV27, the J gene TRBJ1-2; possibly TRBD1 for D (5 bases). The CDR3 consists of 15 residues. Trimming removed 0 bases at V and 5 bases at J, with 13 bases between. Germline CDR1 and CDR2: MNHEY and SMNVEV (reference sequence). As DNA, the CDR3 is TGTGCCAGCAGTTTATCGATCGGGGGTGATTATGGCTACACCTTC. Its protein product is CASSLSIGGDYGYTF.

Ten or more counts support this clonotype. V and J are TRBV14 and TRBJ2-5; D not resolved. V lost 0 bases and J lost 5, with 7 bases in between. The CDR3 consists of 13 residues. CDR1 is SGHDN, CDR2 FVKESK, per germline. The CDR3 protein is CASSQDVRETQYF. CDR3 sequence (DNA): TGTGCCAGCAGCCAAGATGTGAGGGAGACCCAGTACTTC.

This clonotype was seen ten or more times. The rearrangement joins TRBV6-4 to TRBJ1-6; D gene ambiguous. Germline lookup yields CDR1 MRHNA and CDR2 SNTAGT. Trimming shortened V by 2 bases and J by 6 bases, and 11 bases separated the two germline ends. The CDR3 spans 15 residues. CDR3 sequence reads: CASSDNVEGNSPLHF. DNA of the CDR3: TGTGCCAGCAGTGACAACGTGGAGGGTAATTCACCCCTCCACTTT.

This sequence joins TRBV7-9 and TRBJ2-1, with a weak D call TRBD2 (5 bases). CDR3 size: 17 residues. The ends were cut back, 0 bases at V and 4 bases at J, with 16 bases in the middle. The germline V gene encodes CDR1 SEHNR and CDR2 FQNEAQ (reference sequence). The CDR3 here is CASSLAEGGRGYNEQFF. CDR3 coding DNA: TGTGCCAGCAGCTTAGCCGAGGGCGGGCGAGGGTACAATGAGCAGTTCTTC.

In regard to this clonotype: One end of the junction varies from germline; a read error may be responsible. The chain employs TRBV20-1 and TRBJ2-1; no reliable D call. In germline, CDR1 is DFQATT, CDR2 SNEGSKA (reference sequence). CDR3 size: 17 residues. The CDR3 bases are TGCTGTGCTAGAGGTATCCCGTTTAGGTTTTTTCTAAATGAGCAGTTCTTC. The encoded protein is CCARGIPFRFFLNEQFF.

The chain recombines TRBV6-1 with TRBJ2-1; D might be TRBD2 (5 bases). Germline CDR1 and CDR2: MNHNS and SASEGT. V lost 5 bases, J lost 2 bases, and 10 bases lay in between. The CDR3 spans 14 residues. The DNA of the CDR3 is TGTGCCAGCAGTAAGGGAGAACCCTACAATGAGCAGTTCTTC. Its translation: CASSKGEPYNEQFF.

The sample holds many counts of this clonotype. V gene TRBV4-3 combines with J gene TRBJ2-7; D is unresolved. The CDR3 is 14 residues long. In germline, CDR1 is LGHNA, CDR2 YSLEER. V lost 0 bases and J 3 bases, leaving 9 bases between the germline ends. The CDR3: CASSQDRTIYEQYF. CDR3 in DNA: TGCGCCAGCAGCCAAGATCGGACCATCTACGAGCAGTACTTC.

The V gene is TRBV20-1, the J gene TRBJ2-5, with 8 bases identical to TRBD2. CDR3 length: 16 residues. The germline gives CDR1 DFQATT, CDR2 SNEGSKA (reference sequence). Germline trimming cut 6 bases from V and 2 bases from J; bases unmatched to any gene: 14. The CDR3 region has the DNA TGCAGTGCATTGGGGGAATCTGAGCGGGGGCAAGAGACCCAGTACTTC. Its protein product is CSALGESERGQETQYF.

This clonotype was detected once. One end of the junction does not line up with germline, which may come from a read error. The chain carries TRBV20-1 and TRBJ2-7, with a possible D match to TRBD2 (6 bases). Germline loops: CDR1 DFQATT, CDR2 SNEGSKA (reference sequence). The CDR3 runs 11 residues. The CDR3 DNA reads TGCAGTGCTCCTTCGGGGGATCTTGAAAACTTC. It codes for CSAPSGDLENF.

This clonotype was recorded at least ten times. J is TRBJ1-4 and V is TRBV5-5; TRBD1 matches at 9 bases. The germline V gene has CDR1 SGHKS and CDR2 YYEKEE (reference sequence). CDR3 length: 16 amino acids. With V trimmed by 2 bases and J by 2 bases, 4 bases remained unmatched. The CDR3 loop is CASSFIQGATNEKLFF. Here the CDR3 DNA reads TGTGCCAGCAGCTTTATACAGGGGGCGACTAATGAAAAACTGTTTTTT.

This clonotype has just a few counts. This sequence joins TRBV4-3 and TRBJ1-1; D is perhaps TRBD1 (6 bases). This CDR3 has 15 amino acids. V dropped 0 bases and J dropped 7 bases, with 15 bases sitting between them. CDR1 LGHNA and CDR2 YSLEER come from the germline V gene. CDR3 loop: CASSQDRGTLFEAFF. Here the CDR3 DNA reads TGCGCCAGCAGCCAAGACAGGGGTACCTTGTTTGAAGCTTTCTTT.

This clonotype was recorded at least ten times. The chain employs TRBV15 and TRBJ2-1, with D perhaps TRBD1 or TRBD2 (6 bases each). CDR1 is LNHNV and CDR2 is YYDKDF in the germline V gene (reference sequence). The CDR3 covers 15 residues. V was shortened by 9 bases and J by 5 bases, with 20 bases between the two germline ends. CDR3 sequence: CATTGGTTRNNEQFF. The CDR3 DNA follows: TGTGCCACAACGGGCGGGACAACGAGGAACAATGAGCAGTTCTTC.

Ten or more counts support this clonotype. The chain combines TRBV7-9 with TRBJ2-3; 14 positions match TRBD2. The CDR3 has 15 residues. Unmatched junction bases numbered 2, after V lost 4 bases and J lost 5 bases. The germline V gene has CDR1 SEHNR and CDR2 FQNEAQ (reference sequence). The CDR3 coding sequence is TGTGCCAGCAGCTCGACTAGCGGGAGGGTAGATACGCAGTATTTT. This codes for CASSSTSGRVDTQYF. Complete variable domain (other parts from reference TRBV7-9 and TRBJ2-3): DTGVSQNPRHKITKRGQNVTFRCDPISEHNRLYWYRQTLGQGPEFLTYFQNEAQLEKSRLLSDRFSAERPKGSFSTLEIQRTEQGDSAMYLCASSSTSGRVDTQYFGPGTRLTVL.

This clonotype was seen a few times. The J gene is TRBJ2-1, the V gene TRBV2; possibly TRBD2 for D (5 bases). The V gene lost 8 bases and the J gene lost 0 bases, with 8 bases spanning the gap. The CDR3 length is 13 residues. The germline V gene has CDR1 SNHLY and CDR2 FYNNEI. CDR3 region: CASWESSYNEQFF. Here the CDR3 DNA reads TGTGCCAGCTGGGAGAGCTCCTACAATGAGCAGTTCTTC.

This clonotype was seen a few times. The CDR3 DNA follows: TGTGCCAGCAGTTTACCAGGGGATGAAAAACTGTTTTTT. Translating gives CASSLPGDEKLFF. This chain joins TRBV28 and TRBJ1-4; D may be TRBD1 (6 bases). CDR1 MDHEN and CDR2 SYDVKM come from the germline V gene. The CDR3 has 13 residues. Trimming took off 2 bases at V and 6 bases at J, with 7 bases between the two ends.

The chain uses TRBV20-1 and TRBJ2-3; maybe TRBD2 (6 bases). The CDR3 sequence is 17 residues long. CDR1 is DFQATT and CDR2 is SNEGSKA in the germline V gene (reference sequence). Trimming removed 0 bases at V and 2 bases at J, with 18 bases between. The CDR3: CSARDRAGTSITDTQYF. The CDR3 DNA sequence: TGCAGTGCTAGAGATCGGGCGGGAACCTCTATCACAGATACGCAGTATTTT.

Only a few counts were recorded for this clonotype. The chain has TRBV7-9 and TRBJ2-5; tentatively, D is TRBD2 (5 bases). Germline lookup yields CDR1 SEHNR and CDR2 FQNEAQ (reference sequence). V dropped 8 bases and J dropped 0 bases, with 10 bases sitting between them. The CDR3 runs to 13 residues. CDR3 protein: CASEMGDQETQYF. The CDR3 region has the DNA TGTGCCAGCGAAATGGGAGACCAAGAGACCCAGTACTTC.

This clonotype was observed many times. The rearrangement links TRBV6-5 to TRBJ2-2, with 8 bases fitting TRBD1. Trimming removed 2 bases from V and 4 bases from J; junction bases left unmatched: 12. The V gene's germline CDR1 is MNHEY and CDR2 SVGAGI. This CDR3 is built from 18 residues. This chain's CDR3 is CASSYARPAGGFTGELFF. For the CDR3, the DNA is TGTGCCAGCAGTTACGCCCGCCCGGCAGGGGGCTTCACCGGGGAGCTGTTTTTT.